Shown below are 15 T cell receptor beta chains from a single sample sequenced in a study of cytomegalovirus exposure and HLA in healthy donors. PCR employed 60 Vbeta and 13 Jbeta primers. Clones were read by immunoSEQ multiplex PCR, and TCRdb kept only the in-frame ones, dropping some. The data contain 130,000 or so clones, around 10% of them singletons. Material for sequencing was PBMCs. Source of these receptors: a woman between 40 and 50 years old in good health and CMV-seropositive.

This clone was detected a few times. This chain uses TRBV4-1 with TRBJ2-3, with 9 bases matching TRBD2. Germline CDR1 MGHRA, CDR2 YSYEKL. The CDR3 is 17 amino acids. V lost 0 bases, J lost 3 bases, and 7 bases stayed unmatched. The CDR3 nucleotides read TGCGCCAGCAGCCAAGATGGCGCGGGGGGGCGGACAGATACGCAGTATTTT. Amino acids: CASSQDGAGGRTDTQYF.

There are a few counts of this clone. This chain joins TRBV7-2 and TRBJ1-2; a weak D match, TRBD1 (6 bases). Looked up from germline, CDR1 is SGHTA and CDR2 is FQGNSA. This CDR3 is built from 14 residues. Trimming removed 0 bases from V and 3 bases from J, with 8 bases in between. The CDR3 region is CASSLADSDYGYTF. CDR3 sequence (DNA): TGTGCCAGCAGCTTAGCGGACAGCGACTATGGCTACACCTTC.

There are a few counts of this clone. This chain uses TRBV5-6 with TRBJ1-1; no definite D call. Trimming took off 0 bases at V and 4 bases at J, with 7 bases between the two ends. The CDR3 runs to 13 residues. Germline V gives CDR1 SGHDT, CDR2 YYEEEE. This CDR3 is CASSLGSGTEAFF. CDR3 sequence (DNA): TGTGCCAGCAGCTTGGGCTCGGGCACTGAAGCTTTCTTT.

The CDR3 loop is CASSIRQGAGYTF. The DNA of the CDR3 is TGTGCCAGCAGCATTCGACAGGGGGCTGGCTACACCTTC. This chain uses TRBV5-4 with TRBJ1-2, with 10 nucleotides matching TRBD1. Trimming at V came to 4 bases and at J to 7 bases, leaving 4 bases not matched to a gene. Germline assignment: CDR1 SGHNT and CDR2 YYREEE (reference sequence). The CDR3 covers 13 residues.

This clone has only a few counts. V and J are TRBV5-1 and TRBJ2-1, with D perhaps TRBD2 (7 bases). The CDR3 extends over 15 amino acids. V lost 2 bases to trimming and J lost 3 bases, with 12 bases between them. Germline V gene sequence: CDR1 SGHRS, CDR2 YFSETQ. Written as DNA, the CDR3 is TGCGCCAGCAGCTTACAGGGAGGGGGCTACAATGAGCAGTTCTTC. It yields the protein CASSLQGGGYNEQFF. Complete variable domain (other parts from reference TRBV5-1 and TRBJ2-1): KAGVTQTPRYLIKTRGQQVTLSCSPISGHRSVSWYQQTPGQGLQFLFEYFSETQRNKGNFPGRFSGRQFSNSRSEMNVSTLELGDSALYLCASSLQGGGYNEQFFGPGTRLTVL.

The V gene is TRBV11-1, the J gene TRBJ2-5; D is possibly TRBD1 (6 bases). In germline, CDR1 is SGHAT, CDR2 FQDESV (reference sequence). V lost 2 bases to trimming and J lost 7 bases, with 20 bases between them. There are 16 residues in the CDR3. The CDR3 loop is CASSLIAGTSRGTQYF. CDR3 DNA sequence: TGTGCCAGCAGCTTAATAGCTGGGACCTCCAGGGGGACCCAGTACTTC.

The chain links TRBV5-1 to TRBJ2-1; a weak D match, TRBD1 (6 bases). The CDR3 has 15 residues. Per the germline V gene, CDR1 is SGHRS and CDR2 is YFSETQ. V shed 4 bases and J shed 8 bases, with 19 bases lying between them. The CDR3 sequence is CASSVTGTYADEQFF. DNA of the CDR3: TGCGCCAGCAGCGTCACAGGGACCTATGCCGATGAGCAGTTCTTC.

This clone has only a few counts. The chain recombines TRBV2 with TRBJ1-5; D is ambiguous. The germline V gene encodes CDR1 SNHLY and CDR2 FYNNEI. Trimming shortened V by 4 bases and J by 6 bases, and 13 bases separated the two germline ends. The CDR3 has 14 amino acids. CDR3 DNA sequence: TGTGCCAGCAGTGGAGTTTTCGTTAGTCAGCCCCAGCATTTT. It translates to CASSGVFVSQPQHF. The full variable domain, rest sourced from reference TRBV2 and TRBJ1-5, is EPEVTQTPSHQVTQMGQEVILRCVPISNHLYFYWYRQILGQKVEFLVSFYNNEISEKSEIFDDQFSVERPDGSNFTLKIRSTKLEDSAMYFCASSGVFVSQPQHFGDGTRLSIL.

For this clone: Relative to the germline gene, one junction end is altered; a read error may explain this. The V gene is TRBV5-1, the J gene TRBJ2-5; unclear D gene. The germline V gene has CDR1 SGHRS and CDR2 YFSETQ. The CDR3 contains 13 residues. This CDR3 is CASSFFSQEAQYF. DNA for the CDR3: TGCGCCAGCAGCTTCTTCTCCCAAGAGGCCCAGTACTTC. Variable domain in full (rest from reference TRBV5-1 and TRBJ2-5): KAGVTQTPRYLIKTRGQQVTLSCSPISGHRSVSWYQQTPGQGLQFLFEYFSETQRNKGNFPGRFSGRQFSNSRSEMNVSTLELGDSALYLCASSFFSQEAQYFGPGTRLLVL.

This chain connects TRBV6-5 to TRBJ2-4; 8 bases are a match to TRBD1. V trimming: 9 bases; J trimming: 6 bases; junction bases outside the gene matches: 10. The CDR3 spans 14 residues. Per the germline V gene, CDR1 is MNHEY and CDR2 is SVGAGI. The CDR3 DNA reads TGTGCCAGTAAAACAGGGGGAGTGGGAAACATTCAGTACTTC. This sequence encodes CASKTGGVGNIQYF.

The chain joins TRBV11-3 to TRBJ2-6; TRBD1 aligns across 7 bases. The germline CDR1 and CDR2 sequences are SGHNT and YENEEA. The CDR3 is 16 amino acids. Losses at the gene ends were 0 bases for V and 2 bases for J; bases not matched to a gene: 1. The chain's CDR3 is CASSLETGPGANVLTF. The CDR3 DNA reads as TGTGCCAGCAGCTTAGAGACAGGGCCTGGGGCCAACGTCCTGACTTTC.

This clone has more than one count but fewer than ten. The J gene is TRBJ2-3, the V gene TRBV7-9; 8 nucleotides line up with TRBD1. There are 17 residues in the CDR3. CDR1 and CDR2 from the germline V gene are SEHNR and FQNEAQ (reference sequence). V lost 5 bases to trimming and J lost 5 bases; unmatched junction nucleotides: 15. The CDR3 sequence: CASSPRVGRGQGDTQYF. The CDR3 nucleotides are TGTGCCAGCAGCCCGAGGGTTGGCAGGGGGCAGGGAGATACGCAGTATTTT.

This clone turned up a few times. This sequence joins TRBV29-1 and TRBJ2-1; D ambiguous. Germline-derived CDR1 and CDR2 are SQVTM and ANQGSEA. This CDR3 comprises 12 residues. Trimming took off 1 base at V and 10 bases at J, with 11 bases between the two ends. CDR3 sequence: CSVEGVPGEQFF. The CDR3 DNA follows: TGCAGCGTTGAAGGTGTCCCCGGGGAGCAGTTCTTC.

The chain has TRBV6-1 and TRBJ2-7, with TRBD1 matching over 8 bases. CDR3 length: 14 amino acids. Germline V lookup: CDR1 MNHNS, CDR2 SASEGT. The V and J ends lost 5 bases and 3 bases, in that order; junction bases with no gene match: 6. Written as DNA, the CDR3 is TGTGCCAGCAGTTGGACAGGGCCCATCTACGAGCAGTACTTC. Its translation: CASSWTGPIYEQYF.

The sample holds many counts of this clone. Here the CDR3 DNA reads TGTGCCAGCAGCTTGGCGGCCCTCTATGGCTACACCTTC. It specifies CASSLAALYGYTF. The chain links TRBV7-9 to TRBJ1-2, with unresolved D. Per the germline V gene, CDR1 is SEHNR and CDR2 is FQNEAQ (reference sequence). The CDR3 is made up of 13 amino acids. V was trimmed by 3 bases and J by 4 bases, leaving 9 bases between them.